The entry below gives a single TCR beta chain sequence along with its context. The antigen is not known. This sample is part of a study of cytomegalovirus exposure and HLA in healthy donors. Overall study context: From 150 million to 200 million T cells, an earlier analysis saw some 120 million unique TCR beta sequences. General study results and limits: Using a false discovery rate of 0.05, a later analysis showed that 16,951 TCR beta sequences were associated with HLA alleles.

13 Jbeta primers and 60 Vbeta primers were used for the PCR. The repertoire was sequenced with immunoSEQ multiplex PCR; TCRdb's copy has only in-frame clones and lacks some. Of tens of thousands of clones in the sample, around 70% were seen once. The germline V gene encodes CDR1 SGHDT and CDR2 YYEEEE. The V and J ends lost 2 bases and 7 bases, in that order; junction bases with no gene match: 6. The CDR3 runs to 13 residues. The sequencing input was PBMCs. The chain carries TRBV5-6 and TRBJ2-7, with 7 bases aligning to TRBD1. The source is a woman aged 50 to 60 in good health and CMV-seropositive. The CDR3 loop is CASSFDRAREQYF. The CDR3 nucleotides read TGTGCCAGCAGCTTTGACAGGGCTAGAGAGCAGTACTTC.